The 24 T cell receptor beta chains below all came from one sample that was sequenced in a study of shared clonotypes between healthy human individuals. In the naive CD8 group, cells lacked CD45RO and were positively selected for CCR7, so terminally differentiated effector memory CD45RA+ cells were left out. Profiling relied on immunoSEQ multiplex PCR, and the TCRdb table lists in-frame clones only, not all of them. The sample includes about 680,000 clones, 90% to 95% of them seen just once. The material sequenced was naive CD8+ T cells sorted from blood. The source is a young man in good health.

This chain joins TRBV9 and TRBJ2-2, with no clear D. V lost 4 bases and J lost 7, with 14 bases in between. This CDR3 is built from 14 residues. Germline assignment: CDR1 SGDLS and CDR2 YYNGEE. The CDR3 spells CASSPSSRDGELFF. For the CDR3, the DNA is TGTGCCAGCAGCCCCAGTTCCCGAGACGGGGAGCTGTTTTTT.

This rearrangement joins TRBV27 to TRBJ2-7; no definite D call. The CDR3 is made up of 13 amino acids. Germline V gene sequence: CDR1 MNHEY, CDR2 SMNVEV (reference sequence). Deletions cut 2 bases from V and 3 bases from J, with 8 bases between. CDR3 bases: TGTGCCAGCAGTTTAGCACGGAACTACGAGCAGTACTTC. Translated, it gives CASSLARNYEQYF.

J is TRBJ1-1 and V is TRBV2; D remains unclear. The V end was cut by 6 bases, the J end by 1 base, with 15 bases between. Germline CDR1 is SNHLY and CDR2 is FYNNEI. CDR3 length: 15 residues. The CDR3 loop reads CASRPPRSENTEAFF. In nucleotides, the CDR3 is TGTGCCAGCAGACCGCCGAGGTCAGAGAACACTGAAGCTTTCTTT.

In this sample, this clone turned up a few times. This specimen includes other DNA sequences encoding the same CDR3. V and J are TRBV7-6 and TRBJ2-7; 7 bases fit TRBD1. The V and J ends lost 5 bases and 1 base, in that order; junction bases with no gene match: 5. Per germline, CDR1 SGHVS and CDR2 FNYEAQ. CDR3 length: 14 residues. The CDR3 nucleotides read TGTGCCAGCAGCCCCAGGGGGAGTTCCTACGAGCAGTACTTC. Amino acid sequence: CASSPRGSSYEQYF.

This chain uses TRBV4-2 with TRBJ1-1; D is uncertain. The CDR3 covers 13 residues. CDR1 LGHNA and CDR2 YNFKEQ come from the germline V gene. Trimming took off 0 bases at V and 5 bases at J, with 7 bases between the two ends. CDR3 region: CASSQDKVTEAFF. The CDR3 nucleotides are TGTGCCAGCAGCCAAGATAAGGTGACTGAAGCTTTCTTT.

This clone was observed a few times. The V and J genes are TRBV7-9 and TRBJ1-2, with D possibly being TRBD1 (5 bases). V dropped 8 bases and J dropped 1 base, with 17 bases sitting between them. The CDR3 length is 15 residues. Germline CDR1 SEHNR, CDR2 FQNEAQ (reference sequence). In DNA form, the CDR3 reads TGTGCCAGCTCAGCTGGTGCAGGGAATAACTATGGCTACACCTTC. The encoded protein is CASSAGAGNNYGYTF.

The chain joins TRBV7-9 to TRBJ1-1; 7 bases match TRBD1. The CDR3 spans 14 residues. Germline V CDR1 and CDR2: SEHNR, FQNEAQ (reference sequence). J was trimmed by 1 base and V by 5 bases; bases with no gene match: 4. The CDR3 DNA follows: TGTGCCAGCAGCAGCCGGGACAGGAACACTGAAGCTTTCTTT. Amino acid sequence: CASSSRDRNTEAFF.

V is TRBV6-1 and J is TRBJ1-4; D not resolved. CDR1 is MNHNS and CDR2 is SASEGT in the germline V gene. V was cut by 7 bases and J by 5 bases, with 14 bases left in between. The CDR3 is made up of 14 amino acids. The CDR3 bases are TGTGCCAGCACGACATCCGGGCTCAATGAAAAACTGTTTTTT. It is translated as CASTTSGLNEKLFF.

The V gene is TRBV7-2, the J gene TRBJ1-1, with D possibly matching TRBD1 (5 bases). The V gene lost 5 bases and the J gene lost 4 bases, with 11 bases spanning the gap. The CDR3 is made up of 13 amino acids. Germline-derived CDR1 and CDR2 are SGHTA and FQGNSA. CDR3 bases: TGTGCCAGCAGCCGATTTGACAGCACTGAAGCTTTCTTT. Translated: CASSRFDSTEAFF.

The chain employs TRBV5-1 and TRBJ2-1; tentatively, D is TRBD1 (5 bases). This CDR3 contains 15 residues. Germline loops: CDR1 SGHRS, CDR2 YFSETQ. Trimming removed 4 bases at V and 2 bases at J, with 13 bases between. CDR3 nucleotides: TGCGCCAGCAGCACCTCAGGGAACCCCTACAATGAGCAGTTCTTC. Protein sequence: CASSTSGNPYNEQFF.

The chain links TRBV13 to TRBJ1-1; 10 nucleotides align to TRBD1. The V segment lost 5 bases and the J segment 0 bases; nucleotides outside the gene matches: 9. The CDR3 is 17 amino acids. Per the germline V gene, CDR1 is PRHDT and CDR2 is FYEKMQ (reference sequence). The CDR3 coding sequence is TGTGCCAGCAGCAGGCCCGGGACAGGGGACATGAACACTGAAGCTTTCTTT. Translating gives CASSRPGTGDMNTEAFF. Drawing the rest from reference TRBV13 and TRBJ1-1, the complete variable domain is AAGVIQSPRHLIKEKRETATLKCYPIPRHDTVYWYQQGPGQDPQFLISFYEKMQSDKGSIPDRFSAQQFSDYHSELNMSSLELGDSALYFCASSRPGTGDMNTEAFFGQGTRLTVV.

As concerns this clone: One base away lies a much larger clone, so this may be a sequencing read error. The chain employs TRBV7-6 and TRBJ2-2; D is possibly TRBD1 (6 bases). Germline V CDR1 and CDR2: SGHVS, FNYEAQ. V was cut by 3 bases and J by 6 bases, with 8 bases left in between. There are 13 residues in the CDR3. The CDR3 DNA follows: TGTGCCAGCAGCTTGACAGGTTCCGGGGAGCTGTTTTTT. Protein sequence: CASSLTGSGELFF.

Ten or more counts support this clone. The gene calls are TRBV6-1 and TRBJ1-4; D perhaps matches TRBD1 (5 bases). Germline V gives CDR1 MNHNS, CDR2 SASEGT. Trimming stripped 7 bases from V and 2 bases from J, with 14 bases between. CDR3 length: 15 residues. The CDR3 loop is CASMQGLQTNEKLFF. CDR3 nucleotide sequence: TGTGCCAGCATGCAGGGACTTCAGACTAATGAAAAACTGTTTTTT.

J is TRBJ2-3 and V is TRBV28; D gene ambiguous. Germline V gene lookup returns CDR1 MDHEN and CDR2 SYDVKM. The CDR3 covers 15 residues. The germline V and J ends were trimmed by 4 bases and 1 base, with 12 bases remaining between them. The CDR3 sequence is CASSSRNTGTDTQYF. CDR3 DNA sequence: TGTGCCAGCAGTTCACGTAACACGGGCACAGATACGCAGTATTTT. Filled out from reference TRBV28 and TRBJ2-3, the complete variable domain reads DVKVTQSSRYLVKRTGEKVFLECVQDMDHENMFWYRQDPGLGLRLIYFSYDVKMKEKGDIPEGYSVSREKKERFSLILESASTNQTSMYLCASSSRNTGTDTQYFGPGTRLTVL.

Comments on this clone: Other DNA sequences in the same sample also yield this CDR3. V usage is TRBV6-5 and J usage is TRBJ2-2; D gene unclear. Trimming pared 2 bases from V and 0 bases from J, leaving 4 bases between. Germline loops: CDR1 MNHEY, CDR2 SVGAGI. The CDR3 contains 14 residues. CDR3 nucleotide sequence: TGTGCCAGCAGTTACGGTCCGAACACCGGGGAGCTGTTTTTT. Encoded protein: CASSYGPNTGELFF.

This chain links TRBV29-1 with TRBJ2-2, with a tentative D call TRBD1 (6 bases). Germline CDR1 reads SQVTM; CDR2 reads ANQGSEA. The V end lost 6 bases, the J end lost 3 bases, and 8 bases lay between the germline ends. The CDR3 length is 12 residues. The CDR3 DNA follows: TGCAGCGTAACAGGGTACACCGGGGAGCTGTTTTTT. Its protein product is CSVTGYTGELFF.

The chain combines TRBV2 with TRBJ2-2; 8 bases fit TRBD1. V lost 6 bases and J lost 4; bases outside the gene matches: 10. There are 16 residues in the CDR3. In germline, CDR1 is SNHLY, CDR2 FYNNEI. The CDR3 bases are TGTGCCAGCAGCGACCCGAGGGACAGGTTCACCGGGGAGCTGTTTTTT. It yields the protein CASSDPRDRFTGELFF. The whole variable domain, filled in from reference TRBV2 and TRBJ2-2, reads EPEVTQTPSHQVTQMGQEVILRCVPISNHLYFYWYRQILGQKVEFLVSFYNNEISEKSEIFDDQFSVERPDGSNFTLKIRSTKLEDSAMYFCASSDPRDRFTGELFFGEGSRLTVL.

This chain's CDR3 is CASSPRGASVSTGELFF. As DNA, the CDR3 is TGCGCCAGCAGCCCCCGCGGGGCCTCGGTCAGCACCGGGGAGCTGTTTTTT. The chain carries TRBV4-1 and TRBJ2-2; tentatively, D is TRBD2 (6 bases). Trimming stripped 4 bases from V and 4 bases from J, with 19 bases between. Per the germline V gene, CDR1 is MGHRA and CDR2 is YSYEKL. This CDR3 is 17 amino acids long.

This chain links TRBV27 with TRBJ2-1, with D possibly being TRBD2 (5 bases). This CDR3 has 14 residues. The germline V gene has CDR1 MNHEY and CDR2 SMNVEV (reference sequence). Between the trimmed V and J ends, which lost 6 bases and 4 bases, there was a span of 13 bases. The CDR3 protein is CASRPGLRYNEQFF. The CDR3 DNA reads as TGTGCCAGCAGGCCCGGACTCAGATACAATGAGCAGTTCTTC.

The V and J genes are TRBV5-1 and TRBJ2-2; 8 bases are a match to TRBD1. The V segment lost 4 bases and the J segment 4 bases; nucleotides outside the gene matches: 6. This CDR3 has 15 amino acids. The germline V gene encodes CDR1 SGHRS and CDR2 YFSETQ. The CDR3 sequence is CASSPGQGGTGELFF. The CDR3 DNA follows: TGCGCCAGCAGCCCAGGACAGGGAGGCACCGGGGAGCTGTTTTTT.

This CDR3 is CASSPIRDYNYGYTF. The CDR3 nucleotides are TGTGCCAGCAGTCCAATCCGAGATTATAACTATGGCTACACCTTC. The chain is built from TRBV27 and TRBJ1-2, with no clear D. Germline assignment: CDR1 MNHEY and CDR2 SMNVEV (reference sequence). V gave up 5 bases and J gave up 1 base, with 14 bases separating them. CDR3 length: 15 residues.

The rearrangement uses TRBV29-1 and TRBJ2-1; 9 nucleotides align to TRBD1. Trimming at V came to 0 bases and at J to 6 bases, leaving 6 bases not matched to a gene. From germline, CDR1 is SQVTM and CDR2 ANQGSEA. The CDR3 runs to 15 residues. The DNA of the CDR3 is TGCAGCGTTGAAGAGTGGGACAGGGTGGGCAATGAGCAGTTCTTC. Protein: CSVEEWDRVGNEQFF.

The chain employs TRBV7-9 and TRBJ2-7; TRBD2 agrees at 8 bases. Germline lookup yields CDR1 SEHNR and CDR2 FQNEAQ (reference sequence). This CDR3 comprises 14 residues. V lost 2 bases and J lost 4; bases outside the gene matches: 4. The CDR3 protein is CASSLSGSLYEQYF. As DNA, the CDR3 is TGTGCCAGCAGCTTAAGCGGGAGTCTTTACGAGCAGTACTTC.

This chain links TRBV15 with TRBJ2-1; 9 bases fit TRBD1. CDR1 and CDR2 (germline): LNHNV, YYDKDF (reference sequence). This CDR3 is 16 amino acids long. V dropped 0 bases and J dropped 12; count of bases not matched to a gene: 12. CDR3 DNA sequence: TGTGCCACCAGCAGAGACAACAGGGGGCGCGGGGTTTGGCAGTTCTTC. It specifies CATSRDNRGRGVWQFF.